The 6 T cell receptor beta chains in this list originate from one sample, sequenced in a study of response to subunit inactivated influenza vaccine. One entry per CDR3 protein results from TCRdb running MiXCR on the RT-PCR reads. Altogether some 500,000 distinct CDR3 sequences are present, 10% to 15% being singletons, with the ten largest covering roughly 13%. The sequencing here drew on PBMCs from blood, taken 40 to 50 days after vaccination. The receptors were gathered from a man aged 50 or older who received an inactivated influenza vaccine.

This clonotype was seen repeatedly, ten times or more. The chain's CDR3 is CASSWVSGTGKGIQYF. CDR3 nucleotides: TGTGCCAGCAGCTGGGTATCGGGGACCGGGAAGGGCATTCAGTACTTC. V gene TRBV7-6 combines with J gene TRBJ2-4; either TRBD1 or TRBD2 may fit D (5 bases each). The CDR3 loop spans 16 amino acids. Germline assignment: CDR1 SGHVS and CDR2 FNYEAQ. Trimming took 4 bases from V and 9 from J, leaving 22 bases between them.

This clonotype was counted ten times or more. V gene TRBV9 combines with J gene TRBJ2-1, with TRBD2 identical over 7 bases. Germline CDR1 is SGDLS and CDR2 is YYNGEE. This CDR3 is built from 15 residues. After removal of 4 bases from V and 9 bases from J, the junction contained 13 bases not matched to a gene. The CDR3 protein is CASSPWTRRDSEQFF. The CDR3 nucleotides are TGTGCCAGCAGCCCCTGGACTAGACGGGATAGTGAGCAGTTCTTC.

This chain's CDR3 is CASSFGPYNEQFF. CDR3 DNA sequence: TGTGCCAGCAGTTTCGGGCCCTACAATGAGCAGTTCTTC. The chain recombines TRBV27 with TRBJ2-1; D not certain. V dropped 3 bases and J dropped 2 bases, with 5 bases sitting between them. Germline assignment: CDR1 MNHEY and CDR2 SMNVEV (reference sequence). The CDR3 has 13 amino acids.

In DNA form, the CDR3 reads TGCAGTGCTCCCCAGCTACAGGGAATCTACGAGCAGTACTTC. Protein product: CSAPQLQGIYEQYF. This sequence joins TRBV20-1 and TRBJ2-7, with a possible D match to TRBD1 (6 bases). V lost 5 bases, J lost 3 bases, and 17 bases lay in between. The CDR3 runs to 14 residues. Germline V lookup: CDR1 DFQATT, CDR2 SNEGSKA (reference sequence).

This clonotype was observed many times. Written as DNA, the CDR3 is TGTGCCAGCAGCTCGTCAGCCCTTCGGGGCTATGGCTACACCTTC. This encodes CASSSSALRGYGYTF. The rearrangement joins TRBV7-2 to TRBJ1-2, with D unclear. CDR1 and CDR2 from the germline V gene are SGHTA and FQGNSA. V was cut by 4 bases and J by 4 bases, with 16 bases left in between. This CDR3 has 15 residues.

The chain links TRBV2 to TRBJ2-5, with TRBD1 matching 11 bases. The J segment lost 3 bases and the V segment lost 7 bases, leaving 1 base of the junction unmatched. The length of the CDR3 is 13 residues. Germline CDR1 is SNHLY and CDR2 is FYNNEI. The CDR3 DNA reads TGTGCCAGCACGGGACAGGGGGAAGAGACCCAGTACTTC. Translated: CASTGQGEETQYF.